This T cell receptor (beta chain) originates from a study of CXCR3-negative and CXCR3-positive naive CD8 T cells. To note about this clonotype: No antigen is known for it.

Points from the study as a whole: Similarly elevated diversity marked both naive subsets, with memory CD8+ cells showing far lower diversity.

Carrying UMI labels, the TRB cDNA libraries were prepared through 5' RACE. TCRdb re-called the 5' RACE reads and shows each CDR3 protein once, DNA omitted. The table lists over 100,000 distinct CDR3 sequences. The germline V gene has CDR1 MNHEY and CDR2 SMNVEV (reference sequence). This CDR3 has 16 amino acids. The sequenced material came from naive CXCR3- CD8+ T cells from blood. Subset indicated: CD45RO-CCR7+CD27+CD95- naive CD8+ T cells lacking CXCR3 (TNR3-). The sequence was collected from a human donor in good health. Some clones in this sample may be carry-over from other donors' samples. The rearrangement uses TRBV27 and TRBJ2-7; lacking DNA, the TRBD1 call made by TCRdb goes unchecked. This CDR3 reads CASSLSWAEHSYEQYF.